Sequencing of this TCR beta chain was carried out in a study of cytomegalovirus exposure and HLA in healthy donors. Researchers ran the PCR with 60 Vbeta and 13 Jbeta primers. The repertoire was sequenced with immunoSEQ multiplex PCR; TCRdb's copy has only in-frame clones and lacks some. The sample holds a few hundred thousand clones, roughly 80% seen once. V was pared by 7 bases and J by 3 bases, with 16 bases between. The CDR3 has 14 residues. Germline CDR1 and CDR2: MNHNY and SVGAGI (reference sequence). This chain links TRBV6-6 with TRBJ2-7; tentatively, D is TRBD1 (5 bases). The receptor was isolated from a man younger than 45 in good health and CMV-seronegative. Sequenced sample: PBMCs. The CDR3 is CASMVLGDRYEQYF. CDR3 bases: TGTGCCAGCATGGTCCTAGGGGATCGCTACGAGCAGTACTTC.